This TCR beta chain was sequenced in a study of T-cell reconstitution after alpha-beta-depleted transplantation in children. Preparation of the TCRbeta library used unique molecular identifiers. TCRdb called the PCR reads again in MiXCR, with one record for every CDR3 protein. The table records 360,000 or so distinct CDR3 sequences, over 20% of them present only once. Sequenced material: PBMCs from the stem cell graft donor, taken from the stem cell graft. This TCR was sampled from a human donor who donated a stem cell graft to a child with acute myeloid leukemia.

CDR3 nucleotide sequence: TGCGCCAGCAGCCAACTACTAGGTAATGAGCAGTTCTTC. It translates to CASSQLLGNEQFF. The rearrangement links TRBV4-1 to TRBJ2-1; maybe TRBD2 (5 bases). Trimming left V 2 bases short and J 7 bases short, with 9 bases between. There are 13 residues in the CDR3. Germline lookup yields CDR1 MGHRA and CDR2 YSYEKL.